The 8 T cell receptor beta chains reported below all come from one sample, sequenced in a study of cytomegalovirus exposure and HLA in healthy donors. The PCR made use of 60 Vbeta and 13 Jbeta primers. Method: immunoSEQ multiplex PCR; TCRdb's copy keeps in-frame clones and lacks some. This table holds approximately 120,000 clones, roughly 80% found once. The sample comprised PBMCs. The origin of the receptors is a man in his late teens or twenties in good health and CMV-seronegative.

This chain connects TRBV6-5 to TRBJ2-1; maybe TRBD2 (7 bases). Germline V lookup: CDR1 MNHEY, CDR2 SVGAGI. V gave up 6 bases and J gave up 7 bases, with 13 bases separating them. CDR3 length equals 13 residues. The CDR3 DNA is TGTGCCAGCAGACGAGGGGGGGCTAATGAGCAGTTCTTC. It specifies CASRRGGANEQFF.

CDR3 sequence (DNA): TGTGCCAGCAGTCATACGGGGGCCTACAATGAGCAGTTCTTC. This translates into CASSHTGAYNEQFF. The V and J genes are TRBV11-2 and TRBJ2-1, with TRBD2 as a possible D gene (6 bases). The CDR3 is made up of 14 amino acids. CDR1 and CDR2 from the germline V gene are SGHAT and FQNNGV. Trimming removed 6 bases from V and 2 bases from J, with 11 bases in between.

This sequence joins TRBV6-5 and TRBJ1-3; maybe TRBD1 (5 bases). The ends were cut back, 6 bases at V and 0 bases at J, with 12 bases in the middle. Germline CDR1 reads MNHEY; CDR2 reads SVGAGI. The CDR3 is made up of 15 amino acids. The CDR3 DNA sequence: TGTGCCAGCAGCCGCGGGGCCCTCTCTGGAAACACCATATATTTT. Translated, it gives CASSRGALSGNTIYF.

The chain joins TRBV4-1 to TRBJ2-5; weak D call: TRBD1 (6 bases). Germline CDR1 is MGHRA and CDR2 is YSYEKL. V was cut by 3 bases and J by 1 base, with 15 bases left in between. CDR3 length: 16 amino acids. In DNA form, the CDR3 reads TGCGCCAGCAGCCAGTTACAGGGTTCCCCCCAAGAGACCCAGTACTTC. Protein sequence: CASSQLQGSPQETQYF.

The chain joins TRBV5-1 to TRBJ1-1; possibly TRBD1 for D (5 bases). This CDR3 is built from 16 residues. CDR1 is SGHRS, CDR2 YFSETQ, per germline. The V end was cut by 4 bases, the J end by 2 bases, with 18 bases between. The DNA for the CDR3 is TGCGCCAGCAGCCTCGAAAGACAGAGAACAAACACTGAAGCTTTCTTT. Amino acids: CASSLERQRTNTEAFF.

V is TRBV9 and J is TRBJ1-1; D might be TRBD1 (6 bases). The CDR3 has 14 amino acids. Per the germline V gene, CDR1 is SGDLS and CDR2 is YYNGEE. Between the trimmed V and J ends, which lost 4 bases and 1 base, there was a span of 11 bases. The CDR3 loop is CASSRTGSNTEAFF. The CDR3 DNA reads TGTGCCAGCAGCCGAACAGGGTCGAACACTGAAGCTTTCTTT.

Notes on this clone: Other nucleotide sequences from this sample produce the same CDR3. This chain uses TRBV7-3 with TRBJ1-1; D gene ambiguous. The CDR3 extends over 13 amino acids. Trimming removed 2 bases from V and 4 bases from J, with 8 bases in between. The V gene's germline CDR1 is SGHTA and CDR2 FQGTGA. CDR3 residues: CASSLGLSTEAFF. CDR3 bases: TGTGCCAGCAGCTTAGGACTGAGCACTGAAGCTTTCTTT.

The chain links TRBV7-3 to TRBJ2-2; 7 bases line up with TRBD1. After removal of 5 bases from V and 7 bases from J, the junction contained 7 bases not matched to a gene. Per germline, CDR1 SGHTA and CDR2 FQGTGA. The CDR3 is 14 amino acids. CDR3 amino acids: CASSQGQQHGELFF. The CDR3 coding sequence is TGTGCCAGCAGCCAGGGACAGCAACACGGGGAGCTGTTTTTT.